This T cell receptor beta chain was documented in a study of T cell responses to AZD1222 COVID-19 vaccine. Regarding the study as a whole: Rises in breadth and depth of Spike-specific TCRs came after two AZD1222 doses.

In its sample, this clone was seen once. Its antigen is undetermined. This table comes from immunoSEQ multiplex PCR, and its TCRdb copy is limited to in-frame clones, with some not included. The sample shows over 120,000 clones, over 85% of them seen only once. The CDR3 covers 17 residues. Germline values: CDR1 LNHNV, CDR2 YYDKDF (reference sequence). With V trimmed by 0 bases and J by 4 bases, 7 bases remained unmatched. This TCR came from an adult in good health. J is TRBJ2-1 and V is TRBV15; 9 bases match TRBD2. The sample consisted of peripheral blood, taken on day 0 of AZD1222 vaccination. CDR3 DNA sequence: TGTGCCACCAGCAGAGATCAGTTTAGCGGGAGATACAATGAGCAGTTCTTC. Its protein is CATSRDQFSGRYNEQFF. The full variable domain, with the rest looked up from reference TRBV15 and TRBJ2-1, is DAMVIQNPRYQVTQFGKPVTLSCSQTLNHNVMYWYQQKSSQAPKLLFHYYDKDFNNEADTPDNFQSRRPNTSFCFLDIRSPGLGDTAMYLCATSRDQFSGRYNEQFFGPGTRLTVL.